This TCR beta chain was captured by sequencing in a study of blood T cells in healthy people across ages. Regarding the study as a whole: Older age went with lower TCR beta diversity per million T cells, in a roughly linear way. Leaving the PBMCs unsorted stopped any conclusive comparison of naive versus antigen-experienced cells.

For the second PCR, which ran for about 7 to 11 cycles, a sample-barcoded 5' primer and a J-beta primer mix were used. One entry per CDR3 protein results from TCRdb running MiXCR on the 5' RACE reads. The sample carries about 970,000 distinct CDR3 sequences, 51% recorded once. Notes on this clonotype: Antigen specificity is unknown.

Approximately 9.4 milliliters was the volume of peripheral blood drawn from each donor. The sequence came from an older woman in good health. Sequenced material: blood.

For the CDR3, the DNA is TGTGCCAGCAGCCAGGAGGGGATAACCTACAATGAGCAGTTCTTC. Its protein is CASSQEGITYNEQFF. This chain uses TRBV3-1 with TRBJ2-1, with D maybe TRBD2 (6 bases). Between the trimmed V and J ends, which lost 3 bases and 2 bases, there was a span of 11 bases. Germline V gene data show CDR1 as LGHDT and CDR2 as YNNKEL (reference sequence). The CDR3 has 15 residues.